The present TCR beta chain was sequenced within a study of blood T cell repertoires in COVID-19. Study-level information: Researchers got acute and convalescent COVID-19 samples from the United States, Italy and Spain.

The ends were cut back, 5 bases at V and 7 bases at J, with 15 bases in the middle. The CDR3 runs 14 residues. Germline V gene data show CDR1 as SGHTA and CDR2 as FQGNSA. Original data processing: Estimated nucleated cell counts came from reference gene primer amplification. Some clones are missing from TCRdb's copy, which holds only in-frame ones; the method was immunoSEQ multiplex PCR. V and J calls and clone size come straight from that table; D and trimming were deduced from the DNA. The data show 140,000 or so clones, roughly 82% seen once. Sequenced sample: peripheral blood. The origin of this receptor is a man between 60 and 75 years old with active or convalescent COVID-19. The chain carries TRBV7-2 and TRBJ1-5; no firm D call. Written as DNA, the CDR3 is TGTGCCAGCAGCCCACAGCCCCGGGAACAGCCCCAGCATTTT. Its protein is CASSPQPREQPQHF.